Listed here are 31 T cell receptor beta chains from one sample, sequenced in a study of blood T cell repertoires in COVID-19. The repertoire was sequenced with immunoSEQ multiplex PCR; TCRdb's copy has only in-frame clones and lacks some. The data show hundreds of thousands of clones, with roughly four fifths seen just once and more than 4.5% held by the top ten. The sample comprised PBMCs or T cells enriched from blood (not recorded which). Source of these receptors: a woman between 45 and 60 years old who had been exposed to COVID-19.

The chain recombines TRBV7-8 with TRBJ2-5; D perhaps matches TRBD1 (5 bases). CDR1 is SGHVS, CDR2 FQNEAQ, per germline. Between the trimmed V and J ends, which lost 5 bases and 2 bases, there was a span of 15 bases. This CDR3 contains 15 residues. CDR3 residues: CASSRRQTLQETQYF. DNA for the CDR3: TGTGCCAGCAGCCGAAGACAGACCCTTCAAGAGACCCAGTACTTC.

J is TRBJ2-5 and V is TRBV9; D may be TRBD1 (6 bases). V was shortened by 2 bases and J by 5 bases, with 19 bases between the two germline ends. Germline V gene sequence: CDR1 SGDLS, CDR2 YYNGEE. This CDR3 spans 16 amino acids. CDR3: CASSVSGQPGWETQYF. The CDR3 DNA follows: TGTGCCAGCAGCGTCTCCGGACAGCCGGGATGGGAGACCCAGTACTTC.

The gene calls are TRBV28 and TRBJ1-2; a possible D gene is TRBD1 (5 bases). This CDR3 comprises 15 residues. Trimming cost V 8 bases and J 0 bases, with 16 bases left between them. CDR1 and CDR2 from the germline V gene are MDHEN and SYDVKM. DNA of the CDR3: TGTGCCAGCGACGGGGGTACCGGGGCTAACTATGGCTACACCTTC. Protein: CASDGGTGANYGYTF.

The chain is built from TRBV21-1 and TRBJ1-3. TRBV21-1 is a recognized pseudogene. CDR3 length: 19 amino acids. The CDR3 region has the DNA TGTGCCAGCAGCAAAGTCAGCGGGGGGGCACCCTCCTCTGGAAACACCATATATTTT. As protein: CASSKVSGGAPSSGNTIYF.

CDR3 residues: CASSLTSGGASGETQYF. CDR3 DNA sequence: TGCGCCAGCAGCCTGACTAGCGGGGGGGCCTCTGGTGAGACCCAGTACTTC. The gene calls are TRBV5-1 and TRBJ2-5; 14 nucleotides line up with TRBD2. The CDR3 is 17 amino acids. Germline CDR1 is SGHRS and CDR2 is YFSETQ. J was trimmed by 5 bases and V by 4 bases; bases with no gene match: 10. The entire variable domain, with the rest obtained from reference TRBV5-1 and TRBJ2-5, is as follows: KAGVTQTPRYLIKTRGQQVTLSCSPISGHRSVSWYQQTPGQGLQFLFEYFSETQRNKGNFPGRFSGRQFSNSRSEMNVSTLELGDSALYLCASSLTSGGASGETQYFGPGTRLLVL.

The J gene is TRBJ1-1, the V gene TRBV14; 9 bases map to TRBD1. The CDR3 runs to 13 residues. V was clipped by 5 bases and J by 4 bases; unmatched bases: 2. Germline CDR1 SGHDN, CDR2 FVKESK. DNA for the CDR3: TGTGCCAGCAGCGAGACAGGGGGCACTGAAGCTTTCTTT. Its translation is CASSETGGTEAFF.

This clone was counted once. The J gene is TRBJ1-1, the V gene TRBV29-1, with D maybe TRBD1 (6 bases). CDR1 is SQVTM, CDR2 ANQGSEA, per germline. The CDR3 consists of 12 residues. Deletions cut 7 bases from V and 5 bases from J, with 14 bases between. The CDR3 nucleotides read TGCAGCGCGGGACATCAGGGGACTGAAGCTTTCTTT. Encoded protein: CSAGHQGTEAFF.

This chain uses TRBV4-1 with TRBJ1-6, with a weak D call TRBD1 (6 bases). The CDR3 is 16 amino acids. Germline V gives CDR1 MGHRA, CDR2 YSYEKL. Trimming removed 1 base at V and 1 base at J, with 8 bases between. CDR3 in amino acids: CASSQAGQSYNSPLHF. The DNA for the CDR3 is TGCGCCAGCAGCCAAGCCGGACAGTCCTATAATTCACCCCTCCACTTT.

J is TRBJ2-7 and V is TRBV27, with a weak D call TRBD1 (5 bases). V was clipped by 10 bases and J by 2 bases, with 21 bases between them. This CDR3 spans 15 amino acids. CDR1 and CDR2 (germline): MNHEY, SMNVEV (reference sequence). The CDR3 bases are TGTGCCACCCAGATTGCCAGGGATCGGGCCTACGAGCAGTACTTC. Amino acid sequence: CATQIARDRAYEQYF.

J is TRBJ1-2 and V is TRBV20-1; D perhaps matches TRBD1 (5 bases). V shed 3 bases and J shed 8 bases, with 10 bases lying between them. CDR1 and CDR2 from the germline V gene are DFQATT and SNEGSKA (reference sequence). This CDR3 has 11 amino acids. In DNA form, the CDR3 reads TGCAGTGCTAGTAGCGGGGCCGGCTACACCTTC. Translation: CSASSGAGYTF.

This chain connects TRBV29-1 to TRBJ2-3; 12 bases fit TRBD1. The CDR3 covers 14 residues. V gave up 7 bases and J gave up 4 bases; unmatched junction bases: 6. Germline CDR1 SQVTM, CDR2 ANQGSEA. The CDR3 DNA is TGCAGCGCGTCGGGACAGGGGGCCGCAGATACGCAGTATTTT. As protein: CSASGQGAADTQYF.

This chain uses TRBV24-1 with TRBJ2-5; D uncertain. Trimming removed 6 bases from V and 4 bases from J, with 11 bases in between. The germline V gene has CDR1 KGHDR and CDR2 SFDVKD. The CDR3 consists of 13 residues. The CDR3 bases are TGTGCCACCAGTTCTTATTCGGGAGAGACCCAGTACTTC. The encoded protein is CATSSYSGETQYF.

The J gene is TRBJ1-5, the V gene TRBV19, with 8 bases fitting TRBD1. The CDR3 sequence is 13 residues long. J lost 8 bases, V lost 4 bases, and 4 bases had no gene match. CDR1 is LNHDA and CDR2 is SQIVND in the germline V gene (reference sequence). The CDR3 DNA reads TGTGCCAGTAGTACAGGGGGCGCGAAGCCCCAGCATTTT. This codes for CASSTGGAKPQHF.

V usage is TRBV7-2 and J usage is TRBJ1-6; no reliable D call. The germline gives CDR1 SGHTA, CDR2 FQGNSA. Trimming took 0 bases from V and 10 from J, leaving 16 bases between them. This CDR3 contains 16 residues. CDR3 DNA sequence: TGTGCCAGCAGCTTAGCGCCCCAGCGCCTCGGATCACCCCTCCACTTT. It translates to CASSLAPQRLGSPLHF.

In this sample, this clone turned up many times. This same CDR3 is encoded by further DNA sequences in the sample. The V and J genes are TRBV5-1 and TRBJ2-2, with D possibly matching TRBD1 (7 bases). Trimming stripped 1 base from V and 4 bases from J, with 11 bases between. The CDR3 is 15 amino acids. The germline CDR1 and CDR2 sequences are SGHRS and YFSETQ. Here the CDR3 reads CASSLRQGGTGELFF. The CDR3 DNA follows: TGCGCCAGCAGCTTGAGGCAGGGGGGCACCGGGGAGCTGTTTTTT. The full variable domain, its missing parts supplied by reference TRBV5-1 and TRBJ2-2, is KAGVTQTPRYLIKTRGQQVTLSCSPISGHRSVSWYQQTPGQGLQFLFEYFSETQRNKGNFPGRFSGRQFSNSRSEMNVSTLELGDSALYLCASSLRQGGTGELFFGEGSRLTVL.

The chain carries TRBV29-1 and TRBJ1-1; perhaps TRBD1 as D (5 bases). The CDR3 is 12 amino acids. V dropped 7 bases and J dropped 6 bases, with 15 bases sitting between them. Germline values: CDR1 SQVTM, CDR2 ANQGSEA. The CDR3 bases are TGCAGCGGTCAGGGATTGTTGTCTGAAGCTTTCTTT. It encodes CSGQGLLSEAFF.

In nucleotides, the CDR3 is TGCAGCGTTGGGGCAGGGCCAACTAATGAAAAACTGTTTTTT. The encoded protein is CSVGAGPTNEKLFF. The chain uses TRBV29-1 and TRBJ1-4, with D maybe TRBD1 (5 bases). The V and J ends lost 4 bases and 0 bases respectively, with 9 bases between them. Per the germline V gene, CDR1 is SQVTM and CDR2 is ANQGSEA. This CDR3 region has 14 residues.

This sequence joins TRBV5-6 and TRBJ2-2; D might be TRBD1 (5 bases). The germline CDR1 and CDR2 sequences are SGHDT and YYEEEE. Trimming cost V 0 bases and J 4 bases, with 13 bases left between them. This CDR3 is built from 16 residues. CDR3 protein: CASSLERAGITGELFF. The CDR3 DNA reads as TGTGCCAGCAGCTTGGAAAGGGCAGGGATCACCGGGGAGCTGTTTTTT.

This clone has just a few counts. V gene TRBV11-2 combines with J gene TRBJ1-3, with 9 bases aligning to TRBD1. This CDR3 is built from 18 residues. From germline, CDR1 is SGHAT and CDR2 FQNNGV. Losses at the gene ends were 2 bases for V and 1 base for J; bases not matched to a gene: 9. For the CDR3, the DNA is TGTGCCAGCAGCTTATTCTCTGCACAGGGGGCTTCTGGAAACACCATATATTTT. Amino acids: CASSLFSAQGASGNTIYF. Full variable domain (missing parts from reference TRBV11-2 and TRBJ1-3): EAGVAQSPRYKIIEKRQSVAFWCNPISGHATLYWYQQILGQGPKLLIQFQNNGVVDDSQLPKDRFSAERLKGVDSTLKIQPAKLEDSAVYLCASSLFSAQGASGNTIYFGEGSWLTVV.

This chain uses TRBV7-2 with TRBJ1-2, with D possibly being TRBD1 (6 bases). The ends were cut back, 4 bases at V and 4 bases at J, with 13 bases in the middle. CDR3 length: 14 residues. Germline CDR1 and CDR2: SGHTA and FQGNSA. The CDR3 bases are TGTGCCAGCAGCTCCTACAGGGTGTTCTATGGCTACACCTTC. Protein product: CASSSYRVFYGYTF.

The chain uses TRBV4-2 and TRBJ1-1, with 10 bases aligning to TRBD1. The CDR3 contains 14 residues. Germline V CDR1 and CDR2: LGHNA, YNFKEQ. With 4 bases clipped from V and 5 bases from J, the junction kept 4 bases outside the gene matches. The CDR3 sequence is CASSPPGQGTEAFF. CDR3 nucleotides: TGTGCCAGCAGCCCTCCGGGACAGGGGACTGAAGCTTTCTTT.

J is TRBJ1-1 and V is TRBV3-1 (or the pseudogene TRBV3-2), with 9 bases fitting TRBD1. V gave up 2 bases and J gave up 5 bases; unmatched junction bases: 6. CDR3 length: 15 residues. Germline loops: CDR1 LGHDT, CDR2 YNNKEL (reference sequence). The CDR3 nucleotides read TGTGCCAGCAGCCAAAGGGGGGGACAGGGTACTGAAGCTTTCTTT. Translated, it gives CASSQRGGQGTEAFF.

This rearrangement joins TRBV3-1 (or the pseudogene TRBV3-2) to TRBJ2-1, with 9 bases aligning to TRBD2. Germline V CDR1 and CDR2: LGHDT, YNNKEL (reference sequence). The CDR3 loop spans 14 amino acids. V was pared by 6 bases and J by 5 bases, with 5 bases of the junction left unmatched. In DNA, the CDR3 is TGTGCCAGCAGTCATGCGGGGGGGGACAATGAGCAGTTCTTC. Translation: CASSHAGGDNEQFF.

This clone was seen a handful of times. This chain connects TRBV7-3 to TRBJ2-2; D unclear. The germline V gene has CDR1 SGHTA and CDR2 FQGTGA. This CDR3 spans 13 amino acids. V lost 5 bases and J 9 bases, leaving 13 bases between the germline ends. This chain's CDR3 is CASSPARGRELFF. The DNA of the CDR3 is TGTGCCAGCAGCCCTGCAAGAGGCCGGGAGCTGTTTTTT.

The chain carries TRBV4-1 and TRBJ2-3, with 10 bases matching TRBD2. With V trimmed by 0 bases and J by 6 bases, 0 bases remained unmatched. The CDR3 consists of 14 residues. Germline loops: CDR1 MGHRA, CDR2 YSYEKL. CDR3 region: CASSQETSGDTQYF. In nucleotides, the CDR3 is TGCGCCAGCAGCCAAGAGACTAGCGGGGATACGCAGTATTTT.

The sample holds many counts of this clone. The chain links TRBV25-1 to TRBJ2-1; D ambiguous. Germline assignment: CDR1 MGHDK and CDR2 SYGVNS. V lost 5 bases, J lost 4 bases, and 12 bases lay in between. The CDR3 contains 14 residues. The CDR3 DNA is TGTGCCAGCAGTCCACCATCTACTTACAATGAGCAGTTCTTC. This translates into CASSPPSTYNEQFF.

To note about this clone: A junction boundary mismatches the germline segment, possibly from a read error. The chain recombines TRBV12-3 or TRBV12-4 with TRBJ1-2, with no clear D. This CDR3 has 12 residues. The CDR3 sequence is CASRLGVAGYTF. The CDR3 DNA reads TGTGCCAGCAGGTTAGGAGTAGCTGGCTACACCTTC.

The rearrangement uses TRBV6-2 or TRBV6-3 and TRBJ2-7; 7 nucleotides align to TRBD2. This CDR3 has 14 residues. CDR1 is MNHEY, CDR2 SVGEGT, per germline. The junction had 6 bases not matched to a gene; V was cut back by 4 bases and J by 3 bases. The CDR3 here is CASSSTSPSYEQYF. The CDR3 nucleotides read TGTGCCAGCAGTTCGACTAGCCCAAGCTACGAGCAGTACTTC.

The chain uses TRBV7-2 and TRBJ2-3; D is perhaps TRBD2 (6 bases). CDR3 length equals 16 residues. Germline values: CDR1 SGHTA, CDR2 FQGNSA. V lost 4 bases to trimming and J lost 0 bases, with 14 bases between them. The CDR3 spells CASSYGTYPSTDTQYF. The CDR3 DNA sequence: TGTGCCAGCAGCTATGGGACTTACCCTAGCACAGATACGCAGTATTTT.

CDR3 in DNA: TGTGCCAGTAGGGCCGCAGGGCAGATGGCTGAAGCTTTCTTT. The encoded protein is CASRAAGQMAEAFF. The chain uses TRBV19 and TRBJ1-1; maybe TRBD1 (5 bases). Per germline, CDR1 LNHDA and CDR2 SQIVND (reference sequence). The ends were cut back, 6 bases at V and 6 bases at J, with 17 bases in the middle. The CDR3 runs to 14 residues.

This clone was counted many times. The gene calls are TRBV2 and TRBJ1-2; D gene ambiguous. This CDR3 is built from 14 residues. The V and J ends lost 3 bases and 8 bases respectively, with 16 bases between them. Germline V gene sequence: CDR1 SNHLY, CDR2 FYNNEI. The CDR3 coding sequence is TGTGCCAGCAGTGAGGTCAGGCCTGGTCAGGGCTACACCTTC. It encodes CASSEVRPGQGYTF. The full variable domain, its missing parts supplied by reference TRBV2 and TRBJ1-2, is EPEVTQTPSHQVTQMGQEVILRCVPISNHLYFYWYRQILGQKVEFLVSFYNNEISEKSEIFDDQFSVERPDGSNFTLKIRSTKLEDSAMYFCASSEVRPGQGYTFGSGTRLTVV.